This TCR beta chain was profiled in a study of blood T cell repertoires in COVID-19. Study in general: The United States, Italy and Spain provided the acute and convalescent COVID-19 samples. PBMCs, B-cell-depleted T cells, or T cells provided the cDNA or gDNA that made up the material.

The V and J ends lost 4 bases and 4 bases respectively, with 10 bases between them. The CDR3 extends over 13 amino acids. CDR1 SGHTA and CDR2 FQGNSA come from the germline V gene. As handled by the study authors: Amplification of reference gene primers was used by the study to estimate nucleated cell counts. Here immunoSEQ multiplex PCR was the method, and the copy in TCRdb shows in-frame clones only, minus some. The D gene and trimming were derived from the DNA, and the V and J assignments and clone size from that table. The profile shows 250,000 or so clones, almost 90% of them singletons. The source of this sequence is a man older than 75 with acute or convalescent COVID-19. The chain carries TRBV7-2 and TRBJ1-2, with D maybe TRBD1 (5 bases). The sample consisted of peripheral blood. The CDR3: CASSSQDIYGYTF. DNA of the CDR3: TGTGCCAGCAGCTCACAGGACATCTATGGCTACACCTTC.